This is a list of T cell receptor beta chains from one sample in a study of T cells after yellow fever vaccination. Via MiXCR, TCRdb re-called the 5' RACE reads, giving one row per CDR3 protein. The sample holds 250,000 to 400,000 distinct CDR3 sequences, about 4% seen once. The specimen was PBMCs, collected 5 days after the yellow fever booster vaccination. These receptors were taken from a man between 18 and 35 years old who received the YFV17D yellow fever vaccine. CDR3s include the opening cysteine and the closing phenylalanine or tryptophan. The D gene is left open where the match is weak. Rows give clone size only sometimes, using once, few, many, or a class for an expanded clone.

D: TRBD2
J: TRBJ2-5
V: TRBV12-3/TRBV12-4
size: few
DNA: TGTGCCAGCAGCCCCTCGAGCGGGGGGGAGACCCAGTACTTC
CDR3: CASSPSSGGETQYF

D: TRBD1
J: TRBJ2-5
V: TRBV12-3/TRBV12-4
size: few
DNA: TGTGCCAGCAGTTTCCACGGGACAGGGGAAGAGACCCAGTACTTC
CDR3: CASSFHGTGEETQYF

D: NA
J: TRBJ1-6
V: TRBV4-1
size: few
DNA: TGCGCCAGCAGCTACCTCACCGATAATTCACCCCTCCACTTT
CDR3: CASSYLTDNSPLHF

D: NA
J: TRBJ2-3
V: TRBV7-2
size: few
DNA: TGTGCCAGCAGCTTAGTGGGCCCTCGGGGCACAGATACGCAGTATTTT
CDR3: CASSLVGPRGTDTQYF

D: NA
J: TRBJ1-1
V: TRBV30
size: NA
DNA: TGTGCCTTTTGGGAGTTCGCTGAAGCTTTCTTT
CDR3: CAFWEFAEAFF

D: NA
J: TRBJ2-5
V: TRBV6-5
size: NA
DNA: TGTGCCAGCAGTTCACAGACAGCGAGGGATTCCCAGTACTTC
CDR3: CASSSQTARDSQYF

D: NA
J: TRBJ1-1
V: TRBV11-3
size: few
DNA: TGTGCCAGCAGCTTTACTCCGAACACTGAAGCTTTCTTT
CDR3: CASSFTPNTEAFF

D: TRBD2
J: TRBJ2-3
V: TRBV4-3
size: many
DNA: TGCGCCAGCAGCCCCGGACGGGGGGGGACAGATACGCAGTATTTT
CDR3: CASSPGRGGTDTQYF

D: TRBD1
J: TRBJ1-2
V: TRBV18
size: few
DNA: TGTGCCAGCTCACCACGGAGGGACAGCGTGGGGGCTGACTTC
CDR3: CASSPRRDSVGADF

D: NA
J: TRBJ2-5
V: TRBV6-6
size: many
DNA: TGTGCCAGCAGTTTTCCCTCTGTGCAGACCCAGTACTTC
CDR3: CASSFPSVQTQYF

D: NA
J: TRBJ1-5
V: TRBV5-6
size: few
DNA: TGTGCCAGCAGCTTGGGGGGTATAGGACAGCCCCAGCATTTT
CDR3: CASSLGGIGQPQHF

D: NA
J: TRBJ1-2
V: TRBV6-6
size: NA
DNA: TGTGCCAGCAGCTATTTAGCGAAGGTGTTCTATGGCTACACCTTC
CDR3: CASSYLAKVFYGYTF

D: TRBD2
J: TRBJ2-5
V: TRBV7-2
size: many
DNA: TGTGCCAGCAGCCGACAGCGGGGGGAAGAGACCCAGTACTTC
CDR3: CASSRQRGEETQYF

D: NA
J: TRBJ2-5
V: TRBV7-2
size: few
DNA: TGTGCCAGCAGCCCTCTCCAGGTAGTGGAGACCCAGTACTTC
CDR3: CASSPLQVVETQYF

D: TRBD2
J: TRBJ2-7
V: TRBV18
size: few
DNA: TGTGCCAGCTCACCTACCAGCGGGAGCCACTACGAGCAGTACTTC
CDR3: CASSPTSGSHYEQYF

D: TRBD1
J: TRBJ2-1
V: TRBV5-1
size: few
DNA: TGCGCCAGCAGCCCACCCGTATGGGACAGGCCATACAATGAGCAGTTCTTC
CDR3: CASSPPVWDRPYNEQFF

D: NA
J: TRBJ2-7
V: TRBV27
size: NA
DNA: TGTGCCAGCAGTTATACGCAGGGCTACGAGCAGTACTTC
CDR3: CASSYTQGYEQYF

D: TRBD1
J: TRBJ2-7
V: TRBV18
size: NA
DNA: TGTGCCAGCTCACCTGGGACAGGGACACTTTACGAGCAGTACTTC
CDR3: CASSPGTGTLYEQYF

D: TRBD2
J: TRBJ2-1
V: TRBV5-1
size: NA
DNA: TGCGCCAGCAGCGAGGTAGCGGGGCGAGATGAGCAGTTCTTC
CDR3: CASSEVAGRDEQFF

D: NA
J: TRBJ2-7
V: TRBV5-1
size: NA
DNA: TGCGCCAGCAGCACCTTCGACGAGACAGGCTCCTACGAGCAGTACTTC
CDR3: CASSTFDETGSYEQYF

D: NA
J: TRBJ1-1
V: TRBV4-1
size: NA
DNA: TGCGCCAGCAGCCAAGGGCCCACGGTGAACACTGAAGCTTTCTTT
CDR3: CASSQGPTVNTEAFF

D: TRBD2
J: TRBJ2-3
V: TRBV4-3
size: many
DNA: TGCGCCAGCAGCCAAGACGGGGGGGATACGCAGTATTTT
CDR3: CASSQDGGDTQYF

D: NA
J: TRBJ2-2
V: TRBV2
size: many
DNA: TGTGCCACACTATCCGGGACAACGAACACCGGGGAGCTGTTTTTT
CDR3: CATLSGTTNTGELFF

D: NA
J: TRBJ2-3
V: TRBV18
size: few
DNA: TGTGCCAGTTGTTCGACAGGTTACACAGATACGCAGTATTTT
CDR3: CASCSTGYTDTQYF

D: TRBD1
J: TRBJ2-7
V: TRBV12-3/TRBV12-4
size: few
DNA: TGTGCCAGCACCTTCGGGACAGGGACCTACGAGCAGTACTTC
CDR3: CASTFGTGTYEQYF

D: TRBD1
J: TRBJ2-2
V: TRBV29-1
size: NA
DNA: TGCAGCGTGTCGACAGGGGACACCGGGGAGCTGTTTTTT
CDR3: CSVSTGDTGELFF

D: NA
J: TRBJ2-5
V: TRBV9
size: NA
DNA: TGTGCCAGCAGTATACAGGGTCGAGGGCAAGAGACCCAGTACTTC
CDR3: CASSIQGRGQETQYF

D: TRBD2
J: TRBJ2-5
V: TRBV18
size: NA
DNA: TGTGCCAGCTCACAAACTTGGGGGGGCCAAGAGACCCAGTACTTC
CDR3: CASSQTWGGQETQYF